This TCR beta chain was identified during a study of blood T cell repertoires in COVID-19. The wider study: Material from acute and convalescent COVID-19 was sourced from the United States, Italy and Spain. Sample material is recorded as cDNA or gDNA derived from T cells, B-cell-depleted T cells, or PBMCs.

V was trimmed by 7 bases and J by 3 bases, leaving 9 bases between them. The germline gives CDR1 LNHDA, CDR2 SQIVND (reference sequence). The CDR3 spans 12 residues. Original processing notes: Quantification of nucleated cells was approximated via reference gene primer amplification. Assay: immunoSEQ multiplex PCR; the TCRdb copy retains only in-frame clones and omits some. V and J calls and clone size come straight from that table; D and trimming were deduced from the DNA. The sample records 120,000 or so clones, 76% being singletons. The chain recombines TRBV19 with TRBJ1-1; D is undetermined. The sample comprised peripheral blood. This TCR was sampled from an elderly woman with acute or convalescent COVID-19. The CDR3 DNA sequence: TGTGCCAGTAAAGAGTACTACACTGAAGCTTTCTTT. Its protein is CASKEYYTEAFF.